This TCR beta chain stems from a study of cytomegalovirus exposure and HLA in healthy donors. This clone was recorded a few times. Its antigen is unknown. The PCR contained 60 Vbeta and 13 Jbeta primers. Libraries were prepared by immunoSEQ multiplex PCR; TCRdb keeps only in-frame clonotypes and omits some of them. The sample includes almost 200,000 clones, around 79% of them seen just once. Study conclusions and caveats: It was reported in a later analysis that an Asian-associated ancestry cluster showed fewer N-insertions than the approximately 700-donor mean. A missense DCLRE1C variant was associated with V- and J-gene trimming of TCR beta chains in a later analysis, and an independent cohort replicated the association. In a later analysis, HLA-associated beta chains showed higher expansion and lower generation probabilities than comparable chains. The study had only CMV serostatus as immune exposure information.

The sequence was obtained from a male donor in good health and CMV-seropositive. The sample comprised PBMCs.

The CDR3 region has the DNA TGCGCCAGCAGCTTGGAGGCGGTTGGGAACACTGAAGCTTTCTTT. Amino acids: CASSLEAVGNTEAFF. The chain links TRBV5-1 to TRBJ1-1; D remains ambiguous. Trimming cost V 0 bases and J 1 base, with 10 bases left between them. The length of the CDR3 is 15 residues. CDR1 is SGHRS, CDR2 YFSETQ, per germline.